This T cell receptor (beta chain) was documented in a study of T cells in narcolepsy. In the study overall: Patients with NT1 or NT2 and healthy control donors were enrolled.

The protocol was immunoSEQ multiplex PCR, while the TCRdb copy is restricted to in-frame clones and leaves out a portion. Of fewer than 30,000 clones detected, around 83% appear once; the ten largest clones hold about 1.3%. Regarding this clone: A read error may account for a junction end that differs from germline.

CDR1 and CDR2 from the germline V gene are PRHDT and FYEKMQ (reference sequence). The CDR3 is 12 residues long. The clonotype was recovered from a human donor with narcolepsy. The sample comprised CD45RA- memory CD4+ T cells from PBMCs. The chain couples TRBV13 to TRBJ2-7; D not certain. The CDR3, as DNA: TGTGCCAGCGGCTTAGGCAGGTACGAGCAGTACTTC. It specifies CASGLGRYEQYF.